These T cell receptor beta chains were read from a single sample in a study of early T cells in non-severe SARS-CoV-2 infection. TCRdb itself ran the 5' RACE reads through MiXCR, one entry per CDR3 protein. The sample holds roughly 80,000 distinct CDR3 sequences, about 10% seen once. The material sequenced was whole blood, taken at baseline. The origin of the receptors is an adult who was a healthcare worker with PCR-confirmed SARS-CoV-2 infection or an uninfected control (not recorded which). Each CDR3 is given with its conserved first and last residue. The size entry is marked missing in some rows and otherwise reads once, few, many or a size class.

j_call: TRBJ2-5
clone_size: many
cdr3_length: 12
v_call: TRBV20-1
cdr3_aa: CSANGVRETQYF

j_call: TRBJ2-7
clone_size: NA
cdr3_length: 15
v_call: TRBV11-2
cdr3_aa: CASSSLGPKGREQYF

j_call: TRBJ1-3
clone_size: few
cdr3_length: 13
v_call: TRBV30
cdr3_aa: CAWSKTFEDTIYF

j_call: TRBJ2-1
clone_size: few
cdr3_length: 14
v_call: TRBV7-9
cdr3_aa: CASSFSTAGNEQFF

j_call: TRBJ2-1
clone_size: few
cdr3_length: 13
v_call: TRBV10-3
cdr3_aa: CAISGTGGNEQFF

j_call: TRBJ1-2
clone_size: few
cdr3_length: 17
v_call: TRBV7-9
cdr3_aa: CASSPTVGMREKYGYTF

j_call: TRBJ1-2
clone_size: NA
cdr3_length: 14
v_call: TRBV2
cdr3_aa: CASSEIRQGDGYTF

j_call: TRBJ1-3
clone_size: NA
cdr3_length: 12
v_call: TRBV30
cdr3_aa: CAWSVFRNTIYF

j_call: TRBJ2-4
clone_size: many
cdr3_length: 14
v_call: TRBV6-2/TRBV6-3
cdr3_aa: CASLADIAKNIQYF

j_call: TRBJ2-2
clone_size: NA
cdr3_length: 14
v_call: TRBV20-1
cdr3_aa: CSARGDSDTGELFF

j_call: TRBJ2-3
clone_size: NA
cdr3_length: 16
v_call: TRBV2
cdr3_aa: CASKRKRGRYTDTQYF

j_call: TRBJ1-1
clone_size: NA
cdr3_length: 13
v_call: TRBV12-3/TRBV12-4
cdr3_aa: CASSPGPYTEAFF

j_call: TRBJ2-2
clone_size: NA
cdr3_length: 16
v_call: TRBV19
cdr3_aa: CASSIFGASNTGELFF

j_call: TRBJ1-2
clone_size: many
cdr3_length: 13
v_call: TRBV20-1
cdr3_aa: CSAPYGTSNGYTF

j_call: TRBJ1-2
clone_size: few
cdr3_length: 13
v_call: TRBV12-3/TRBV12-4
cdr3_aa: CASSSMTGYGYTF

j_call: TRBJ1-1
clone_size: few
cdr3_length: 13
v_call: TRBV29-1
cdr3_aa: CSVQGQLNTEAFF

j_call: TRBJ2-5
clone_size: many
cdr3_length: 14
v_call: TRBV11-2
cdr3_aa: CASSVQGPQETQYF

j_call: TRBJ2-5
clone_size: few
cdr3_length: 13
v_call: TRBV6-6
cdr3_aa: CASSSRNQETQYF

j_call: TRBJ2-3
clone_size: few
cdr3_length: 13
v_call: TRBV13
cdr3_aa: CASSLVGGHTQYF

j_call: TRBJ2-2
clone_size: NA
cdr3_length: 15
v_call: TRBV11-2
cdr3_aa: CASSLGRRDTGELFF

j_call: TRBJ2-4
clone_size: NA
cdr3_length: 13
v_call: TRBV19
cdr3_aa: CASSIDRLNIQYF

j_call: TRBJ1-2
clone_size: NA
cdr3_length: 12
v_call: TRBV28
cdr3_aa: CASSPGTYGYTF

j_call: TRBJ1-6
clone_size: many
cdr3_length: 15
v_call: TRBV27
cdr3_aa: CASRDRSPYNSPLHF

j_call: TRBJ1-1
clone_size: few
cdr3_length: 13
v_call: TRBV10-3
cdr3_aa: CAINPRQNTEAFF

j_call: TRBJ1-6
clone_size: many
cdr3_length: 14
v_call: TRBV12-3/TRBV12-4
cdr3_aa: CASSPDTYNSPLHF

j_call: TRBJ1-2
clone_size: few
cdr3_length: 14
v_call: TRBV27
cdr3_aa: CASSSGARGYGYTF

j_call: TRBJ2-3
clone_size: many
cdr3_length: 14
v_call: TRBV7-2
cdr3_aa: CASSLGRTTDTQYF

j_call: TRBJ2-7
clone_size: many
cdr3_length: 15
v_call: TRBV7-9
cdr3_aa: CASSVGPTARYEQYF

j_call: TRBJ2-3
clone_size: many
cdr3_length: 12
v_call: TRBV4-1
cdr3_aa: CASSQEPNTQYF

j_call: TRBJ2-1
clone_size: NA
cdr3_length: 14
v_call: TRBV6-1
cdr3_aa: CASKGGASYNEQFF

j_call: TRBJ2-7
clone_size: many
cdr3_length: 14
v_call: TRBV19
cdr3_aa: CASTSGLELTEQYF

j_call: TRBJ2-2
clone_size: NA
cdr3_length: 16
v_call: TRBV6-4
cdr3_aa: CASSETGQGTTGELFF

j_call: TRBJ2-1
clone_size: NA
cdr3_length: 15
v_call: TRBV5-4
cdr3_aa: CASSSGLAGIDEQFF

j_call: TRBJ2-7
clone_size: many
cdr3_length: 16
v_call: TRBV7-3
cdr3_aa: CASSHSGGGVPYEQYF

j_call: TRBJ2-1
clone_size: many
cdr3_length: 16
v_call: TRBV12-3/TRBV12-4
cdr3_aa: CASSPRGGQGYNEQFF

j_call: TRBJ1-1
clone_size: many
cdr3_length: 13
v_call: TRBV29-1
cdr3_aa: CSAAWTFNTEAFF

j_call: TRBJ2-7
clone_size: NA
cdr3_length: 13
v_call: TRBV20-1
cdr3_aa: CSASERRGYEQYF

j_call: TRBJ2-1
clone_size: few
cdr3_length: 15
v_call: TRBV5-1
cdr3_aa: CASSLLAGGNNEQFF

j_call: TRBJ2-3
clone_size: many
cdr3_length: 16
v_call: TRBV9
cdr3_aa: CASSVEASVGIDTQYF

j_call: TRBJ1-6
clone_size: few
cdr3_length: 12
v_call: TRBV7-2
cdr3_aa: CASSFRNSPLHF

j_call: TRBJ1-4
clone_size: few
cdr3_length: 14
v_call: TRBV7-9
cdr3_aa: CASSFFGTNEKLFF

j_call: TRBJ2-1
clone_size: NA
cdr3_length: 11
v_call: TRBV29-1
cdr3_aa: CSVVRGNEQFF

j_call: TRBJ2-2
clone_size: many
cdr3_length: 17
v_call: TRBV25-1
cdr3_aa: CASSEQGFGVFAGELFF

j_call: TRBJ1-1
clone_size: NA
cdr3_length: 15
v_call: TRBV15
cdr3_aa: CATSRGTVLNTEAFF

j_call: TRBJ2-4
clone_size: many
cdr3_length: 14
v_call: TRBV6-6
cdr3_aa: CASSYDSEANIQYF

j_call: TRBJ2-5
clone_size: NA
cdr3_length: 14
v_call: TRBV5-1
cdr3_aa: CASSFQGPGETQYF

j_call: TRBJ2-3
clone_size: NA
cdr3_length: 19
v_call: TRBV20-1
cdr3_aa: CSALTREGSHRVRTDTQYF

j_call: TRBJ1-2
clone_size: many
cdr3_length: 14
v_call: TRBV12-3/TRBV12-4
cdr3_aa: CASIPTGVAHGYTF

j_call: TRBJ2-5
clone_size: NA
cdr3_length: 12
v_call: TRBV5-5
cdr3_aa: CASSLEARTQYF

j_call: TRBJ2-7
clone_size: NA
cdr3_length: 14
v_call: TRBV20-1
cdr3_aa: CSAYPKGPSYEQYF

j_call: TRBJ1-4
clone_size: NA
cdr3_length: 11
v_call: TRBV5-5
cdr3_aa: CASSIQRKLFF

j_call: TRBJ1-1
clone_size: few
cdr3_length: 12
v_call: TRBV20-1
cdr3_aa: CSATLPPFGAFF

j_call: TRBJ1-4
clone_size: NA
cdr3_length: 15
v_call: TRBV15
cdr3_aa: CATSRDRGFNEKLFF

j_call: TRBJ2-7
clone_size: few
cdr3_length: 16
v_call: TRBV7-2
cdr3_aa: CASSLGPGRTGDEQYF

j_call: TRBJ2-1
clone_size: many
cdr3_length: 12
v_call: TRBV29-1
cdr3_aa: CSVEGTVDEQFF